What follows are 5 T cell receptor beta chains derived from one specimen sequenced in a study of T-cell memory formation after mild COVID-19 (dated by TCRdb to about 2021). Receptors were amplified or captured by 5' RACE. Reads for this sample came from an Illumina NovaSeq 6000. The public reads were quality trimmed at Q25 with fastp and then assembled into clones with MiXCR by TCRdb, keeping productive beta chains. Rows merge per CDR3 protein into single entries with the most common DNA and genes. In this sample the table shows approximately 240,000 distinct CDR3 sequences, less than 20% of which occur a single time. Together, the top ten hold around 3.7% of the sample. Material for sequencing was PBMCs or a T cell subset sorted from them (not recorded which). The source is a man aged 18 to 30 who had mild COVID-19 (a few samples of this study predate the infection). The sample titles of this study are shuffled in the database, so cell type and time point are left out; the donor was told from shared clones.

This chain uses TRBV9 with TRBJ2-5; tentatively, D is TRBD1 or TRBD2 (5 bases each). The germline V gene encodes CDR1 SGDLS and CDR2 YYNGEE. V lost 3 bases and J 0 bases, leaving 12 bases between the germline ends. The CDR3 totals 15 residues. CDR3 DNA: TGTGCCAGCAGCGCCGGGACCCAGTACCAAGAGACCCAGTACTTC. This encodes CASSAGTQYQETQYF. The variable domain in full, with the rest retrieved from reference TRBV9 and TRBJ2-5, is DSGVTQTPKHLITATGQRVTLRCSPRSGDLSVYWYQQSLDQGLQFLIQYYNGEERAKGNILERFSAQQFPDLHSELNLSSLELGDSALYFCASSAGTQYQETQYFGPGTRLLVL.

This clonotype occurred a few times. This chain connects TRBV27 to TRBJ2-7; 9 bases are a match to TRBD1. Germline values: CDR1 MNHEY, CDR2 SMNVEV (reference sequence). The CDR3 spans 15 residues. V shed 6 bases, J shed 0 bases, and the junction held 6 bases outside the gene matches. The CDR3 nucleotides are TGTGCCAGCAGCCCGTGGGACAGGGTCTCCTACGAGCAGTACTTC. Translating gives CASSPWDRVSYEQYF.

This clonotype has just a few counts. The chain uses TRBV5-4 and TRBJ2-3; D not resolved. Trimming stripped 1 base from V and 0 bases from J, with 9 bases between. CDR3 length equals 15 residues. Germline CDR1 reads SGHNT; CDR2 reads YYREEE (reference sequence). The CDR3 sequence is CASSLRTASTDTQYF. The CDR3 DNA reads TGTGCCAGCAGCTTGCGGACGGCTAGCACAGATACGCAGTATTTT.

This clonotype occurred many times. This chain joins TRBV20-1 and TRBJ2-2; no clear D gene. The CDR3 contains 12 residues. V lost 6 bases and J lost 4, with 9 bases in between. CDR1 is DFQATT, CDR2 SNEGSKA, per germline (reference sequence). CDR3 residues: CSAAGPTGELFF. The CDR3 nucleotides read TGCAGTGCGGCAGGTCCCACCGGGGAGCTGTTTTTT.

V gene TRBV4-3 combines with J gene TRBJ2-2; no firm D call. Germline CDR1 and CDR2: LGHNA and YSLEER. Trimming removed 2 bases at V and 2 bases at J, with 9 bases between. The CDR3 has 15 amino acids. The CDR3 DNA follows: TGCGCCAGCAGCCAAAAGGCAGTAAACACCGGGGAGCTGTTTTTT. Protein: CASSQKAVNTGELFF.